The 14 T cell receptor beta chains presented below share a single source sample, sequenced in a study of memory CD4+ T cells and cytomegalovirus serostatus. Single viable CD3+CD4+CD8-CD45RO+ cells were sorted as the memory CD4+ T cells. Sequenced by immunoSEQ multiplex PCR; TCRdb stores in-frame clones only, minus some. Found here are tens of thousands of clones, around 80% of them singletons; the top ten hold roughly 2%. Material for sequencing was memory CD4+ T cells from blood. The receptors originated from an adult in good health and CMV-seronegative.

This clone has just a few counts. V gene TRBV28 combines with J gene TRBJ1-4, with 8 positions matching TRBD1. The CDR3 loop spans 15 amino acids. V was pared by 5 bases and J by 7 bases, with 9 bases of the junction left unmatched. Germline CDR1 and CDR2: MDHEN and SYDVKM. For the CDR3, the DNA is TGTGCCAGCAGTCTCGTACAGGGGGAGGGTGAAAAACTGTTTTTT. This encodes CASSLVQGEGEKLFF.

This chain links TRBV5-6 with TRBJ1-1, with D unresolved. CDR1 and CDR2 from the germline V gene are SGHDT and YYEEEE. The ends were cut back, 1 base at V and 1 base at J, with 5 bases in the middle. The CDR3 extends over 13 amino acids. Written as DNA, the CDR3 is TGTGCCAGCAGCTTGATACAGAACACTGAAGCTTTCTTT. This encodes CASSLIQNTEAFF.

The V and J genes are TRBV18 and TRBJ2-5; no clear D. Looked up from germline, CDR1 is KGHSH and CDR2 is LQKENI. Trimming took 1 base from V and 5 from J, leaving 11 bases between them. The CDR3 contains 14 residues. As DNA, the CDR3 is TGTGCCAGCTCACCACAGACCAACGTGGAGACCCAGTACTTC. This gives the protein CASSPQTNVETQYF.

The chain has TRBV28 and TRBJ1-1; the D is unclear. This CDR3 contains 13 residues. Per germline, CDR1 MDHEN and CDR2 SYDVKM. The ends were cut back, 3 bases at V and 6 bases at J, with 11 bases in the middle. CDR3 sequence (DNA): TGTGCCAGCAGTTTCGGGCCCAGCGCTGAAGCTTTCTTT. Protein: CASSFGPSAEAFF.

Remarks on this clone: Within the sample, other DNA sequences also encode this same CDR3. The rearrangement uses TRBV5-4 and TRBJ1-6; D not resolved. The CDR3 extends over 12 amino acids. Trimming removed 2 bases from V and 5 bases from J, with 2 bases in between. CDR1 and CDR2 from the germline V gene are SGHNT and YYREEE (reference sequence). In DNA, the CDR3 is TGTGCCAGCAGCTTAGATAATTCACCCCTCCACTTT. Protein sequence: CASSLDNSPLHF.

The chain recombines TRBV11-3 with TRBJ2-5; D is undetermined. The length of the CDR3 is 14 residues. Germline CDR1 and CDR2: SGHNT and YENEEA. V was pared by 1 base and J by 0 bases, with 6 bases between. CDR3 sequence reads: CASSLGQDQETQYF. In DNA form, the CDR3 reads TGTGCCAGCAGCTTAGGGCAGGACCAAGAGACCCAGTACTTC.

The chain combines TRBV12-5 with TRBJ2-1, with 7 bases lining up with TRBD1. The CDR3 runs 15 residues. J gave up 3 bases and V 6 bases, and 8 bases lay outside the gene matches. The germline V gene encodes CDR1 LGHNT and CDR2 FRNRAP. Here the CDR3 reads CASGYGQEVYNEQFF. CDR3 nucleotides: TGTGCTAGTGGATATGGACAGGAGGTCTACAATGAGCAGTTCTTC.

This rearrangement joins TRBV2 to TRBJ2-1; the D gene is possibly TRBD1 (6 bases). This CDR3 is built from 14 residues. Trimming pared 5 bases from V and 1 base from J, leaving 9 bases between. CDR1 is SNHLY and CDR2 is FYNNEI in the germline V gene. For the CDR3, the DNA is TGTGCCAGCAGTTCGGACAGATCCTACAATGAGCAGTTCTTC. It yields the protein CASSSDRSYNEQFF.

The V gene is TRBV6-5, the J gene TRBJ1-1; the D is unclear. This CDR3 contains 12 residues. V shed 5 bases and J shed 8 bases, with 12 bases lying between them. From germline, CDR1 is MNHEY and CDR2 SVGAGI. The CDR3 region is CASSQSGREAFF. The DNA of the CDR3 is TGTGCCAGCAGTCAGTCCGGGCGGGAAGCTTTCTTT.

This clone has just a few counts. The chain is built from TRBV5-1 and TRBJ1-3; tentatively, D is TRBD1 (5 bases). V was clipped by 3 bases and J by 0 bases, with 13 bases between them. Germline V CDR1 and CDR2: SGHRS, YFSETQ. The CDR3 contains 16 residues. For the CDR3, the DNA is TGCGCCAGCAGCTGGCAGGGTTCGGGCTCTGGAAACACCATATATTTT. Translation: CASSWQGSGSGNTIYF.

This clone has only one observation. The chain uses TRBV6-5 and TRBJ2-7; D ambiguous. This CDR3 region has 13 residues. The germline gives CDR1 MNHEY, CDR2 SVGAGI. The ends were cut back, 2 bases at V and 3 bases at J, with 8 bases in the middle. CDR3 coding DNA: TGTGCCAGCAGTTACCGGTCGTACTACGAGCAGTACTTC. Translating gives CASSYRSYYEQYF.

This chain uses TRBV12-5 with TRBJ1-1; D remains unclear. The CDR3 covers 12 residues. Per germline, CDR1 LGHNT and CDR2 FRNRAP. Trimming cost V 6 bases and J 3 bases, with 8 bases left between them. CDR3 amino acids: CASGAGYTEAFF. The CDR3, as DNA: TGTGCTAGTGGCGCTGGGTACACTGAAGCTTTCTTT.

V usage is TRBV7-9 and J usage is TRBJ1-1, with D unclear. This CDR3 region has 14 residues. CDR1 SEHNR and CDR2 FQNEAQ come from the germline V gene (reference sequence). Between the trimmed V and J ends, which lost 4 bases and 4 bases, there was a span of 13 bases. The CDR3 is CASSWKIGGTEAFF. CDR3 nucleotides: TGTGCCAGCAGCTGGAAGATAGGAGGCACTGAAGCTTTCTTT.

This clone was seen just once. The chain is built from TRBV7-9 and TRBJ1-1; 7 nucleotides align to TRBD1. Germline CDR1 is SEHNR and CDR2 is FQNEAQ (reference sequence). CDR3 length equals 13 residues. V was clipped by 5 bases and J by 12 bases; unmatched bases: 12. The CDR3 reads CASSIPRGSKTFF. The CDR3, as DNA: TGTGCCAGCAGCATCCCCAGGGGGTCGAAGACTTTCTTT.